A single sample is the source of the 32 T cell receptor beta chains below, sequenced in a study of blood T cell repertoires in COVID-19. The protocol was immunoSEQ multiplex PCR, while the TCRdb copy is restricted to in-frame clones and leaves out a portion. Among over 200,000 clones, approximately 90% were seen once, and the ten largest hold more than 0.7%. The sample consisted of peripheral blood. The source of these receptors is a man aged 60 to 69 with COVID-19, enrolled during active disease.

This clone was observed once. The chain employs TRBV9 and TRBJ1-1; 8 bases line up with TRBD1. J gave up 5 bases and V 6 bases, and 9 bases lay outside the gene matches. CDR1 and CDR2 from the germline V gene are SGDLS and YYNGEE. The CDR3 runs to 14 residues. DNA of the CDR3: TGTGCCAGCACCCGATTAGACAGGGGAACTGAAGCTTTCTTT. It is translated as CASTRLDRGTEAFF.

The genes are TRBV10-3 and TRBJ2-2, with a possible D match to TRBD2 (5 bases). Trimming shortened V by 11 bases and J by 4 bases, and 14 bases separated the two germline ends. Germline-derived CDR1 and CDR2 are ENHRY and SYGVKD. The CDR3 sequence is 13 residues long. The CDR3 sequence is CAASRGFTGELFF. CDR3 in DNA: TGTGCCGCCTCTCGAGGGTTCACCGGGGAGCTGTTTTTT.

The V gene is TRBV19, the J gene TRBJ1-5; 9 nucleotides match TRBD1. Germline assignment: CDR1 LNHDA and CDR2 SQIVND (reference sequence). The CDR3 covers 19 residues. After removal of 6 bases from V and 4 bases from J, the junction contained 19 bases not matched to a gene. The CDR3 coding sequence is TGTGCCAGTAGCCCGGGACAGGGAACACCCCCGCTCCGGAATCAGCCCCAGCATTTT. This gives the protein CASSPGQGTPPLRNQPQHF.

This chain connects TRBV13 to TRBJ2-5, with 8 bases lining up with TRBD1. After removal of 5 bases from V and 5 bases from J, the junction contained 4 bases not matched to a gene. The germline V gene has CDR1 PRHDT and CDR2 FYEKMQ (reference sequence). This CDR3 has 13 residues. The CDR3 loop is CASSPRGLETQYF. The CDR3, as DNA: TGTGCCAGCAGCCCCAGGGGGCTGGAGACCCAGTACTTC.

The genes are TRBV19 and TRBJ2-7; TRBD1 matches at 7 bases. This CDR3 has 13 amino acids. CDR1 is LNHDA and CDR2 is SQIVND in the germline V gene (reference sequence). V trimming: 5 bases; J trimming: 3 bases; junction bases outside the gene matches: 4. CDR3 coding DNA: TGTGCCAGTAGTGTGAACAGGGGCTACGAGCAGTACTTC. Amino acid sequence: CASSVNRGYEQYF.

This sequence joins TRBV7-9 and TRBJ1-4; 9 nucleotides agree with TRBD1. CDR1 SEHNR and CDR2 FQNEAQ come from the germline V gene (reference sequence). The V and J ends lost 6 bases and 8 bases, in that order; junction bases with no gene match: 13. CDR3 length: 16 amino acids. The DNA for the CDR3 is TGTGCCAGCAGATCCGGGACAGGGACGGTAGGAGAAAAACTGTTTTTT. Protein sequence: CASRSGTGTVGEKLFF.

This clone appeared a single time. V gene TRBV19 combines with J gene TRBJ1-2; 8 bases agree with TRBD1. After removal of 10 bases from V and 0 bases from J, the junction contained 7 bases not matched to a gene. CDR1 is LNHDA, CDR2 SQIVND, per germline (reference sequence). The CDR3 consists of 14 residues. The CDR3 here is CAIKGQGSNYGYTF. The DNA of the CDR3 is TGTGCCATTAAAGGACAGGGTTCTAACTATGGCTACACCTTC.

The V and J genes are TRBV27 and TRBJ2-1; 7 nucleotides align to TRBD2. V shed 5 bases, J shed 12 bases, and the junction held 10 bases outside the gene matches. Germline CDR1 is MNHEY and CDR2 is SMNVEV (reference sequence). The CDR3 covers 13 residues. CDR3 bases: TGTGCCAGCAGTCCAGGACTAGGCTGGTGGCAGTTCTTC. Protein sequence: CASSPGLGWWQFF.

The chain couples TRBV9 to TRBJ1-6; D is undetermined. The CDR3 sequence is 15 residues long. V was trimmed by 5 bases and J by 0 bases, leaving 9 bases between them. Germline V lookup: CDR1 SGDLS, CDR2 YYNGEE. CDR3: CASRGESSYNSPLHF. The CDR3 region has the DNA TGTGCCAGCAGGGGAGAGAGCTCCTATAATTCACCCCTCCACTTT.

The rearrangement links TRBV5-1 to TRBJ1-2; D may be TRBD1 (5 bases). Per germline, CDR1 SGHRS and CDR2 YFSETQ. V shed 3 bases and J shed 8 bases, with 20 bases lying between them. The CDR3 sequence is 15 residues long. CDR3 nucleotides: TGCGCCAGCAGCTCGCTCCGCGGGACCGGCGGGGGCTACACCTTC. It specifies CASSSLRGTGGGYTF.

This chain joins TRBV27 and TRBJ1-1; D is perhaps TRBD1 (5 bases). The CDR3 runs 13 residues. V was pared by 5 bases and J by 3 bases, with 10 bases between. Looked up from germline, CDR1 is MNHEY and CDR2 is SMNVEV (reference sequence). This CDR3 reads CASSRKGYTEAFF. The CDR3 bases are TGTGCCAGCAGTCGAAAGGGGTACACTGAAGCTTTCTTT.

The rearrangement links TRBV3-1 (or the pseudogene TRBV3-2) to TRBJ1-5, with TRBD1 as a possible D gene (5 bases). There are 15 residues in the CDR3. Germline V CDR1 and CDR2: LGHDT, YNNKEL (reference sequence). The V gene lost 4 bases and the J gene lost 0 bases, with 10 bases spanning the gap. CDR3 sequence reads: CASSRTTNSNQPQHF. CDR3 DNA sequence: TGTGCCAGCAGCCGGACAACTAATAGCAATCAGCCCCAGCATTTT.

The rearrangement links TRBV24-1 to TRBJ2-3; the match to TRBD1 covers 10 bases. CDR3 length: 16 residues. V trimming: 2 bases; J trimming: 3 bases; junction bases outside the gene matches: 4. Germline CDR1 and CDR2: KGHDR and SFDVKD. The CDR3 is CATSDSGTGETDTQYF. DNA for the CDR3: TGTGCCACCAGTGATTCCGGGACAGGGGAGACAGATACGCAGTATTTT.

This chain joins TRBV7-8 and TRBJ1-2, with D uncertain. Germline V gene lookup returns CDR1 SGHVS and CDR2 FQNEAQ. The CDR3 is 12 residues long. V was shortened by 5 bases and J by 4 bases, with 8 bases between the two germline ends. CDR3 sequence: CASSPRAYGYTF. CDR3 in DNA: TGTGCCAGCAGCCCGCGGGCCTATGGCTACACCTTC.

This chain uses TRBV6-5 with TRBJ2-3; D is possibly TRBD1 (6 bases). The CDR3 contains 16 residues. The germline V and J ends were trimmed by 4 bases and 3 bases, with 17 bases remaining between them. The V gene's germline CDR1 is MNHEY and CDR2 SVGAGI. CDR3 sequence (DNA): TGTGCCAGCAGTTTGCGACAGGCGCCCTTAACAGATACGCAGTATTTT. Translated, it gives CASSLRQAPLTDTQYF.

This chain links TRBV28 with TRBJ1-2; D uncertain. The CDR3 totals 11 residues. The V gene's germline CDR1 is MDHEN and CDR2 SYDVKM. The ends were cut back, 6 bases at V and 4 bases at J, with 6 bases in the middle. This chain's CDR3 is CASSRGYGYTF. The CDR3 coding sequence is TGTGCCAGCAGCCGGGGCTATGGCTACACCTTC.

The chain uses TRBV24-1 and TRBJ2-1, with D possibly matching TRBD2 (5 bases). The CDR3 covers 14 residues. The V gene's germline CDR1 is KGHDR and CDR2 SFDVKD. With 3 bases removed from V and 4 bases from J, the gap between germline ends came to 9 bases. CDR3 DNA sequence: TGTGCCACCAGTGATGGGCGGGCTTACAATGAGCAGTTCTTC. Its translation: CATSDGRAYNEQFF.

The chain employs TRBV5-1 and TRBJ2-3; D is unresolved. The V end lost 3 bases, the J end lost 2 bases, and 10 bases lay between the germline ends. The germline V gene has CDR1 SGHRS and CDR2 YFSETQ. The CDR3 sequence is 14 residues long. For the CDR3, the DNA is TGCGCCAGCAGCTCAGCGACTTACACAGATACGCAGTATTTT. This gives the protein CASSSATYTDTQYF.

The V call is TRBV5-4, the J call TRBJ1-1, with 7 bases fitting TRBD1. The junction had 5 bases not matched to a gene; V was cut back by 0 bases and J by 0 bases. The CDR3 spans 16 residues. From germline, CDR1 is SGHNT and CDR2 YYREEE (reference sequence). CDR3 amino acids: CASSLGSGQLNTEAFF. CDR3 coding DNA: TGTGCCAGCAGCTTGGGATCGGGACAGCTGAACACTGAAGCTTTCTTT.

The chain combines TRBV5-1 with TRBJ2-7; 15 bases are a match to TRBD2. CDR1 SGHRS and CDR2 YFSETQ come from the germline V gene. There are 20 residues in the CDR3. The V segment lost 3 bases and the J segment 2 bases; nucleotides outside the gene matches: 15. The CDR3 nucleotides read TGCGCCAGCAGCTCGGAAGGGGGACTAGCGGGAGGCCCCAGCGCCTACGAGCAGTACTTC. Translating gives CASSSEGGLAGGPSAYEQYF.

The chain combines TRBV5-1 with TRBJ2-1; 12 bases fit TRBD2. CDR1 SGHRS and CDR2 YFSETQ come from the germline V gene. V shed 3 bases, J shed 4 bases, and the junction held 2 bases outside the gene matches. The CDR3 has 15 amino acids. The CDR3 sequence is CASSWTSGAYNEQFF. The CDR3 nucleotides are TGCGCCAGCAGCTGGACTAGCGGGGCTTACAATGAGCAGTTCTTC.

The rearrangement links TRBV19 to TRBJ2-2; 8 bases are a match to TRBD1. With V trimmed by 1 base and J by 8 bases, 6 bases remained unmatched. The CDR3 contains 15 residues. The V gene's germline CDR1 is LNHDA and CDR2 SQIVND (reference sequence). The CDR3 loop reads CASSIGGQGTGELFF. The CDR3 bases are TGTGCCAGTAGTATAGGAGGACAGGGAACTGGGGAGCTGTTTTTT.

The chain couples TRBV5-6 to TRBJ2-7; D possibly corresponds to TRBD1 (6 bases). Germline values: CDR1 SGHDT, CDR2 YYEEEE. This CDR3 contains 16 residues. Trimming shortened V by 0 bases and J by 2 bases, and 15 bases separated the two germline ends. The CDR3 reads CASSLGGRGSPYEQYF. In DNA form, the CDR3 reads TGTGCCAGCAGCTTGGGGGGCAGGGGTTCTCCCTACGAGCAGTACTTC.

The rearrangement joins TRBV15 to TRBJ2-7; 8 nucleotides match TRBD2. The CDR3 covers 15 residues. Germline trimming cut 2 bases from V and 4 bases from J; bases unmatched to any gene: 7. Germline V gene lookup returns CDR1 LNHNV and CDR2 YYDKDF (reference sequence). The CDR3 spells CATSRTRGGPYEQYF. The CDR3 DNA reads TGTGCCACCAGCAGAACACGGGGGGGCCCTTACGAGCAGTACTTC. Using reference TRBV15 and TRBJ2-7 for the parts outside the CDR3, the full variable domain is DAMVIQNPRYQVTQFGKPVTLSCSQTLNHNVMYWYQQKSSQAPKLLFHYYDKDFNNEADTPDNFQSRRPNTSFCFLDIRSPGLGDTAMYLCATSRTRGGPYEQYFGPGTRLTVT.

The gene calls are TRBV11-2 and TRBJ2-7, with 10 bases lining up with TRBD1. V was pared by 2 bases and J by 10 bases, with 5 bases of the junction left unmatched. The CDR3 spans 13 residues. Germline V gene lookup returns CDR1 SGHAT and CDR2 FQNNGV. CDR3: CASSLRTGGPQYF. DNA for the CDR3: TGTGCCAGCAGCTTAAGGACAGGGGGGCCCCAGTACTTC.

Turning to this clone: Additional DNA sequences in this sample encode the identical CDR3. This chain links TRBV3-1 (or the pseudogene TRBV3-2) with TRBJ1-5; TRBD1 matches at 8 bases. Germline V gene sequence: CDR1 LGHDT, CDR2 YNNKEL (reference sequence). V was pared by 3 bases and J by 2 bases, with 6 bases of the junction left unmatched. CDR3 size: 16 residues. The CDR3 is CASSQTGTGGNQPQHF. The CDR3, as DNA: TGTGCCAGCAGCCAGACCGGGACAGGCGGCAATCAGCCCCAGCATTTT.

The V call is TRBV12-3 or TRBV12-4, the J call TRBJ1-5; 8 bases are a match to TRBD1. The CDR3 extends over 13 amino acids. V dropped 4 bases and J dropped 9; count of bases not matched to a gene: 5. CDR3 DNA: TGTGCCAGCAGTTCCGGACAGGGTTTGCCCCAGCATTTT. Translating it yields CASSSGQGLPQHF.

V and J are TRBV20-1 and TRBJ2-2; 9 bases match TRBD2. The V segment lost 3 bases and the J segment 5 bases; nucleotides outside the gene matches: 10. CDR3 length equals 16 residues. Germline lookup yields CDR1 DFQATT and CDR2 SNEGSKA (reference sequence). CDR3 sequence: CSASMAGGRRTGELFF. The DNA for the CDR3 is TGCAGTGCTAGTATGGCGGGGGGGCGACGGACCGGGGAGCTGTTTTTT.

V gene TRBV13 combines with J gene TRBJ1-1; D is undetermined. This CDR3 spans 16 amino acids. Looked up from germline, CDR1 is PRHDT and CDR2 is FYEKMQ (reference sequence). V was cut by 3 bases and J by 1 base, with 15 bases left in between. The CDR3 loop is CASSFGPKRGNTEAFF. CDR3 nucleotides: TGTGCCAGCAGCTTTGGTCCTAAGCGGGGGAACACTGAAGCTTTCTTT.

The V and J genes are TRBV3-1 (or the pseudogene TRBV3-2) and TRBJ2-2, with 9 bases lining up with TRBD2. The CDR3 loop spans 14 amino acids. Germline CDR1 is LGHDT and CDR2 is YNNKEL (reference sequence). V lost 5 bases, J lost 3 bases, and 1 base stayed unmatched. CDR3 residues: CASSTSGYTGELFF. The CDR3 coding sequence is TGTGCCAGCAGCACTAGCGGGTACACCGGGGAGCTGTTTTTT.

The chain carries TRBV12-5 and TRBJ2-7; TRBD1 aligns across 7 bases. Unmatched junction bases numbered 6, after V lost 4 bases and J lost 0 bases. In germline, CDR1 is LGHNT, CDR2 FRNRAP. This CDR3 has 15 amino acids. The CDR3: CASGSQTGSSYEQYF. In DNA, the CDR3 is TGTGCTAGTGGTTCCCAGACAGGGAGCTCCTACGAGCAGTACTTC.

The chain combines TRBV6-5 with TRBJ2-1; TRBD2 might be the D (5 bases). The CDR3 loop spans 15 amino acids. From germline, CDR1 is MNHEY and CDR2 SVGAGI. Trimming removed 4 bases from V and 2 bases from J, with 12 bases in between. The CDR3 sequence: CASSSRTGTYNEQFF. The CDR3 region has the DNA TGTGCCAGCAGTTCCCGGACGGGGACCTACAATGAGCAGTTCTTC.